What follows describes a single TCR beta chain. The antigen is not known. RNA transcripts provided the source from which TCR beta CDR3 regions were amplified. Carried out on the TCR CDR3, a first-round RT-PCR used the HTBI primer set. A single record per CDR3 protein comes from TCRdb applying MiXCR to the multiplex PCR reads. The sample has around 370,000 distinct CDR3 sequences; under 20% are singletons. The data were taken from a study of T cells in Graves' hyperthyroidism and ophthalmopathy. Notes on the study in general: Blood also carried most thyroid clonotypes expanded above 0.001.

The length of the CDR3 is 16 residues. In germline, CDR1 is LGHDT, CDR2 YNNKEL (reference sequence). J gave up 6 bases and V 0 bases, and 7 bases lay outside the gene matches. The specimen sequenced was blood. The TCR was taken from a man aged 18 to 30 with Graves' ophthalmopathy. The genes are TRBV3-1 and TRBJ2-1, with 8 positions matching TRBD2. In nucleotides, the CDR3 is TGTGCCAGCAGCCAAGAGGAACGGGGGGGCCTCAATGAGCAGTTCTTC. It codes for CASSQEERGGLNEQFF.